These 8 T cell receptor beta chains were all obtained from the same sample, sequenced in a study of blood T cell repertoires in COVID-19. Data came from immunoSEQ multiplex PCR; TCRdb stores just in-frame clones and leaves some out. Among about 140,000 clones listed, around 78% were seen once. Source material: peripheral blood. Every receptor here comes from a woman aged 60-70 years with acute or convalescent COVID-19.

The chain uses TRBV11-2 and TRBJ2-3; 7 bases agree with TRBD2. The CDR3 is 15 residues long. The ends lost 4 bases at V and 0 bases at J; junction bases unmatched: 4. Germline V gene lookup returns CDR1 SGHAT and CDR2 FQNNGV. The CDR3 region is CASSYRGSSTDTQYF. The CDR3 bases are TGTGCCAGCAGCTACCGCGGGAGCAGCACAGATACGCAGTATTTT. Full variable domain (remainder filled in from reference TRBV11-2 and TRBJ2-3): EAGVAQSPRYKIIEKRQSVAFWCNPISGHATLYWYQQILGQGPKLLIQFQNNGVVDDSQLPKDRFSAERLKGVDSTLKIQPAKLEDSAVYLCASSYRGSSTDTQYFGPGTRLTVL.

The rearrangement links TRBV20-1 to TRBJ2-1; no clear D gene. Germline V lookup: CDR1 DFQATT, CDR2 SNEGSKA (reference sequence). The CDR3 totals 11 residues. The germline V and J ends were trimmed by 3 bases and 12 bases, with 12 bases remaining between them. In DNA, the CDR3 is TGCAGTGCTAGCTTCGAGCCATGGCAGTTCTTC. This encodes CSASFEPWQFF.

The CDR3 protein is CSVEDQDRDGNEQFF. The CDR3 nucleotides are TGCAGCGTTGAAGACCAGGACAGGGACGGCAATGAGCAGTTCTTC. The chain couples TRBV29-1 to TRBJ2-1; 8 bases are shared with TRBD1. Germline CDR1 SQVTM, CDR2 ANQGSEA. The J segment lost 6 bases and the V segment lost 0 bases, leaving 7 bases of the junction unmatched. The CDR3 extends over 15 amino acids.

The genes are TRBV5-1 and TRBJ2-7; 7 nucleotides line up with TRBD2. Germline V gene data show CDR1 as SGHRS and CDR2 as YFSETQ. This CDR3 spans 13 amino acids. V dropped 4 bases and J dropped 3; count of bases not matched to a gene: 4. CDR3 loop: CASSLGRNYEQYF. The CDR3 bases are TGCGCCAGCAGCCTCGGGAGGAACTACGAGCAGTACTTC.

The chain combines TRBV28 with TRBJ2-7; 7 positions match TRBD1. V shed 5 bases, J shed 2 bases, and the junction held 12 bases outside the gene matches. This CDR3 comprises 16 residues. The germline V gene encodes CDR1 MDHEN and CDR2 SYDVKM. The CDR3 is CASSPATGRGTYEQYF. CDR3 nucleotides: TGTGCCAGCAGTCCCGCGACAGGGAGAGGCACCTACGAGCAGTACTTC.

The chain joins TRBV18 to TRBJ1-4; perhaps TRBD1 as D (5 bases). Between the trimmed V and J ends, which lost 1 base and 3 bases, there was a span of 9 bases. CDR3 length: 15 residues. CDR1 and CDR2 (germline): KGHSH, LQKENI. In DNA form, the CDR3 reads TGTGCCAGCTCACCACTCAGCAGGGCTAATGAAAAACTGTTTTTT. Its translation is CASSPLSRANEKLFF.

This clone was found once. The chain uses TRBV5-4 and TRBJ2-3, with 7 positions matching TRBD1. Germline V gene data show CDR1 as SGHNT and CDR2 as YYREEE (reference sequence). V trimming: 6 bases; J trimming: 2 bases; junction bases outside the gene matches: 12. CDR3 length: 16 residues. The CDR3 loop is CASTRLGTVITDTQYF. In DNA form, the CDR3 reads TGTGCCAGCACAAGGTTAGGGACAGTCATCACAGATACGCAGTATTTT. The variable domain in full, completed from reference TRBV5-4 and TRBJ2-3, reads ETGVTQSPTHLIKTRGQQVTLRCSSQSGHNTVSWYQQALGQGPQFIFQYYREEENGRGNFPPRFSGLQFPNYSSELNVNALELDDSALYLCASTRLGTVITDTQYFGPGTRLTVL.

The V gene is TRBV27, the J gene TRBJ2-5; D is unresolved. The CDR3 consists of 13 residues. Germline V gene sequence: CDR1 MNHEY, CDR2 SMNVEV (reference sequence). V was trimmed by 10 bases and J by 4 bases, leaving 16 bases between them. The CDR3 sequence is CATATGARETQYF. The CDR3 DNA follows: TGTGCCACTGCGACTGGCGCGAGAGAGACCCAGTACTTC.